This passage covers 32 T cell receptor beta chains from one sample sequenced in a study of cytotoxic CD8 clonotypes in ibrutinib-treated CLL. The table came from immunoSEQ multiplex PCR; TCRdb's copy has only in-frame clones and leaves some out. The data contain around 16,000 clones, 65% to 70% of them singletons. The specimen was PBMCs, collected before ibrutinib treatment. These receptors were taken from a human donor with chronic lymphocytic leukemia.

A few counts support this clone. CDR3 protein: CASSPSPEGSYEQYF. In DNA, the CDR3 is TGTGCCAGCAGCCCCAGCCCCGAGGGTTCGTACGAGCAGTACTTC. J is TRBJ2-7 and V is TRBV7-6, with a possible D match to TRBD2 (5 bases). There are 15 residues in the CDR3. V dropped 5 bases and J dropped 4 bases, with 18 bases sitting between them. CDR1 and CDR2 from the germline V gene are SGHVS and FNYEAQ.

This sequence joins TRBV5-1 and TRBJ2-2; 11 bases match TRBD1. V gave up 1 base and J gave up 6 bases; unmatched junction bases: 5. This CDR3 has 16 amino acids. Per the germline V gene, CDR1 is SGHRS and CDR2 is YFSETQ. The CDR3 loop reads CASSLQGTGGAGELFF. For the CDR3, the DNA is TGCGCCAGCAGCTTGCAAGGGACAGGGGGAGCCGGGGAGCTGTTTTTT.

This rearrangement joins TRBV10-1 to TRBJ2-2; D ambiguous. CDR1 is WNHNN, CDR2 SYGVQD, per germline (reference sequence). V was trimmed by 8 bases and J by 5 bases, leaving 15 bases between them. CDR3 length equals 14 residues. In DNA, the CDR3 is TGCGCCAGCGGGGAAAGGGCGGCGACCGGGGAGCTGTTTTTT. As protein: CASGERAATGELFF.

V usage is TRBV18 and J usage is TRBJ1-5, with D tentatively TRBD1 (6 bases). The ends were cut back, 3 bases at V and 7 bases at J, with 13 bases in the middle. The CDR3 length is 14 residues. The germline V gene encodes CDR1 KGHSH and CDR2 LQKENI. In DNA form, the CDR3 reads TGTGCCAGCTCACCGGAACAGGGAGGACAGCCCCAGCATTTT. Its protein is CASSPEQGGQPQHF.

This clone was counted a single time. This rearrangement joins TRBV29-1 to TRBJ1-4; no definite D call. Germline V gene lookup returns CDR1 SQVTM and CDR2 ANQGSEA. With 4 bases removed from V and 2 bases from J, the gap between germline ends came to 2 bases. This CDR3 is built from 11 residues. CDR3 sequence: CSVATNEKLFF. The CDR3, as DNA: TGCAGCGTTGCCACTAATGAAAAACTGTTTTTT.

This clone was counted a single time. The gene calls are TRBV2 and TRBJ1-1, with 7 bases aligning to TRBD1. CDR1 and CDR2 from the germline V gene are SNHLY and FYNNEI. The CDR3 extends over 13 amino acids. V lost 6 bases to trimming and J lost 1 base; unmatched junction nucleotides: 2. The CDR3 region is CASRGTENTEAFF. CDR3 nucleotides: TGTGCCAGCAGGGGGACAGAGAACACTGAAGCTTTCTTT.

The chain recombines TRBV6-5 with TRBJ2-7; tentatively, D is TRBD1 (5 bases). V dropped 7 bases and J dropped 0 bases, with 10 bases sitting between them. CDR1 MNHEY and CDR2 SVGAGI come from the germline V gene. The CDR3 contains 13 residues. DNA of the CDR3: TGTGCCAGCACGAAGGGGCACTCCTACGAGCAGTACTTC. The encoded protein is CASTKGHSYEQYF.

The chain employs TRBV27 and TRBJ1-1; 7 bases are a match to TRBD1. Germline trimming cut 5 bases from V and 4 bases from J; bases unmatched to any gene: 1. Germline loops: CDR1 MNHEY, CDR2 SMNVEV (reference sequence). CDR3 length equals 12 residues. CDR3 in amino acids: CASSNRGTEAFF. The DNA of the CDR3 is TGTGCCAGCAGTAACAGGGGCACTGAAGCTTTCTTT.

The chain recombines TRBV2 with TRBJ1-2, with a tentative D call TRBD1 (5 bases). This CDR3 is built from 14 residues. Germline V gene sequence: CDR1 SNHLY, CDR2 FYNNEI. V was clipped by 2 bases and J by 2 bases, with 9 bases between them. Here the CDR3 reads CASSERGGNYGYTF. The CDR3 coding sequence is TGTGCCAGCAGTGAACGGGGGGGGAACTATGGCTACACCTTC.

This rearrangement joins TRBV5-8 to TRBJ1-6; 9 positions agree with TRBD1. V was clipped by 2 bases and J by 10 bases; unmatched bases: 7. CDR1 is SGHTS and CDR2 is YDEGEE in the germline V gene. The CDR3 is made up of 15 amino acids. The CDR3 sequence: CASSFRTGVVSPLHF. The CDR3 DNA sequence: TGTGCCAGCAGCTTCAGGACAGGGGTGGTCTCACCCCTCCACTTT.

This chain connects TRBV19 to TRBJ1-3; possibly TRBD1 for D (6 bases). The CDR3 runs to 16 residues. Looked up from germline, CDR1 is LNHDA and CDR2 is SQIVND (reference sequence). Trimming took off 4 bases at V and 4 bases at J, with 17 bases between the two ends. CDR3 bases: TGTGCCAGTAGTACGGCGGGGCGGGGGCGAGGAAACACCATATATTTT. This codes for CASSTAGRGRGNTIYF. Using reference TRBV19 and TRBJ1-3 for the parts outside the CDR3, the full variable domain is DGGITQSPKYLFRKEGQNVTLSCEQNLNHDAMYWYRQDPGQGLRLIYYSQIVNDFQKGDIAEGYSVSREKKESFPLTVTSAQKNPTAFYLCASSTAGRGRGNTIYFGEGSWLTVV.

This sequence joins TRBV5-4 and TRBJ2-7, with 7 bases aligning to TRBD1. Trimming cost V 5 bases and J 6 bases; bases outside gene matches: 8. Per germline, CDR1 SGHNT and CDR2 YYREEE (reference sequence). The CDR3 sequence is 13 residues long. The CDR3, as DNA: TGTGCCAGCAGAACGACAGGGTCCCGCGAGCAGTACTTC. Residues: CASRTTGSREQYF.

The V gene is TRBV11-3, the J gene TRBJ2-3; D not resolved. V was pared by 7 bases and J by 5 bases, with 16 bases between. CDR1 is SGHNT and CDR2 is YENEEA in the germline V gene. The CDR3 has 14 residues. The DNA of the CDR3 is TGTGCCAGCAACACCCGTGGTCTGCAAGATACGCAGTATTTT. This translates into CASNTRGLQDTQYF.

The chain couples TRBV11-3 to TRBJ2-2; 9 bases align to TRBD1. The CDR3 totals 16 residues. J was trimmed by 6 bases and V by 3 bases; bases with no gene match: 8. Germline values: CDR1 SGHNT, CDR2 YENEEA. The CDR3 loop reads CASSLDDRGAPGELFF. The CDR3 nucleotides read TGTGCCAGCAGCTTGGATGACAGGGGGGCGCCCGGGGAGCTGTTTTTT. The full variable domain, with the rest looked up from reference TRBV11-3 and TRBJ2-2, is EAGVVQSPRYKIIEKKQPVAFWCNPISGHNTLYWYLQNLGQGPELLIRYENEEAVDDSQLPKDRFSAERLKGVDSTLKIQPAELGDSAVYLCASSLDDRGAPGELFFGEGSRLTVL.

This clone was picked up a small number of times. The chain combines TRBV7-9 with TRBJ2-5; D might be TRBD2 (5 bases). The germline V gene encodes CDR1 SEHNR and CDR2 FQNEAQ (reference sequence). V gave up 7 bases and J gave up 5 bases, with 14 bases separating them. The CDR3 extends over 13 amino acids. CDR3 protein: CASILSGLETQYF. The CDR3 region has the DNA TGTGCCAGCATTCTTAGTGGACTGGAGACCCAGTACTTC.

The chain is built from TRBV4-1 and TRBJ2-1; 14 bases map to TRBD2. CDR1 is MGHRA and CDR2 is YSYEKL in the germline V gene. The CDR3 consists of 17 residues. V lost 3 bases to trimming and J lost 6 bases; unmatched junction nucleotides: 7. As DNA, the CDR3 is TGCGCCAGCAGCCAGCAGACTAGCGGGGGGGCGGCCAATGAGCAGTTCTTC. As protein: CASSQQTSGGAANEQFF.

This chain connects TRBV4-3 to TRBJ2-5; the D gene is possibly TRBD2 (6 bases). V lost 1 base and J lost 1, with 16 bases in between. The CDR3 contains 17 residues. Germline values: CDR1 LGHNA, CDR2 YSLEER. CDR3 nucleotides: TGCGCCAGCAGCCAAGGTTGGGACGGGGGTTTCCAAGAGACCCAGTACTTC. Translated, it gives CASSQGWDGGFQETQYF.

The chain uses TRBV27 and TRBJ2-7; a possible D gene is TRBD1 (5 bases). The CDR3 length is 15 residues. V was clipped by 0 bases and J by 5 bases, with 14 bases between them. Germline V gene sequence: CDR1 MNHEY, CDR2 SMNVEV (reference sequence). CDR3 sequence: CASSLSWSGPHEQYF. CDR3 nucleotide sequence: TGTGCCAGCAGTTTATCTTGGTCAGGGCCCCACGAGCAGTACTTC.

The rearrangement joins TRBV19 to TRBJ2-1, with D maybe TRBD2 (6 bases). CDR1 LNHDA and CDR2 SQIVND come from the germline V gene (reference sequence). The CDR3 covers 16 residues. V lost 5 bases and J 4 bases, leaving 18 bases between the germline ends. CDR3 residues: CASSLLGGLLYNEQFF. Here the CDR3 DNA reads TGTGCCAGTAGTTTACTGGGGGGACTGCTTTACAATGAGCAGTTCTTC.

This clone was seen a few times. The chain is built from TRBV7-2 and TRBJ2-7, with D uncertain. Trimming took off 5 bases at V and 2 bases at J, with 10 bases between the two ends. CDR1 SGHTA and CDR2 FQGNSA come from the germline V gene. This CDR3 region has 13 residues. CDR3 DNA: TGTGCCAGCAGCCCGAGGTCAACCTACGAGCAGTACTTC. Protein product: CASSPRSTYEQYF.

The chain links TRBV18 to TRBJ2-1; D remains ambiguous. There are 16 residues in the CDR3. Germline lookup yields CDR1 KGHSH and CDR2 LQKENI. V lost 0 bases and J lost 3, with 12 bases in between. Written as DNA, the CDR3 is TGTGCCAGCTCACCACCTTTCTCGACCCACTACAATGAGCAGTTCTTC. Translation: CASSPPFSTHYNEQFF.

The chain employs TRBV2 and TRBJ2-3, with 12 bases identical to TRBD1. From germline, CDR1 is SNHLY and CDR2 FYNNEI. Trimming at V came to 6 bases and at J to 3 bases, leaving 4 bases not matched to a gene. The CDR3 is 15 amino acids. The CDR3 reads CASSVGQGATDTQYF. For the CDR3, the DNA is TGTGCCAGCAGCGTGGGACAGGGGGCGACAGATACGCAGTATTTT.

The chain is built from TRBV5-1 and TRBJ1-6; D unclear. CDR3 length equals 14 residues. V lost 4 bases to trimming and J lost 7 bases, with 12 bases between them. Germline-derived CDR1 and CDR2 are SGHRS and YFSETQ. CDR3 sequence reads: CASSVNPWNSPLHF. DNA for the CDR3: TGCGCCAGCAGCGTAAACCCCTGGAATTCACCCCTCCACTTT.

This clone has more than one count but fewer than ten. The J gene is TRBJ1-5, the V gene TRBV5-8; TRBD1 aligns across 9 bases. CDR3 length: 15 amino acids. Germline V lookup: CDR1 SGHTS, CDR2 YDEGEE. Unmatched junction bases numbered 6, after V lost 2 bases and J lost 6 bases. CDR3 DNA sequence: TGTGCCAGCAGCTTTTACCGACAGGGGGTTCAGCCCCAGCATTTT. Translated, it gives CASSFYRQGVQPQHF.

The V gene is TRBV10-3, the J gene TRBJ2-3; D unclear. Between the trimmed V and J ends, which lost 0 bases and 2 bases, there was a span of 12 bases. Germline V CDR1 and CDR2: ENHRY, SYGVKD. The CDR3 is made up of 16 amino acids. The CDR3, as DNA: TGTGCCATCAGTGAGTCTGGCGCGCCGCACACAGATACGCAGTATTTT. Amino acids: CAISESGAPHTDTQYF.

V and J are TRBV6-1 and TRBJ2-7; possibly TRBD1 for D (6 bases). This CDR3 contains 15 residues. The germline V and J ends were trimmed by 3 bases and 1 base, with 13 bases remaining between them. Germline-derived CDR1 and CDR2 are MNHNS and SASEGT. The DNA of the CDR3 is TGTGCCAGCAGTGAGGGGGACACCACATCCTACGAGCAGTACTTC. This sequence encodes CASSEGDTTSYEQYF.

This chain joins TRBV7-9 and TRBJ2-7; possible D gene TRBD1, 7 bases. CDR3 length equals 12 residues. CDR1 is SEHNR and CDR2 is FQNEAQ in the germline V gene (reference sequence). V was shortened by 11 bases and J by 4 bases, with 15 bases between the two germline ends. The CDR3 nucleotides read TGTGCCTGCGGGACAGAAGGTTACGAGCAGTACTTC. Translated, it gives CACGTEGYEQYF.

DNA for the CDR3: TGTGCCAGCTCACCACCGGGGGGCTCCTACGAGCAGTACTTC. Translating gives CASSPPGGSYEQYF. J is TRBJ2-7 and V is TRBV18, with a tentative D call TRBD2 (6 bases). Germline assignment: CDR1 KGHSH and CDR2 LQKENI. Trimming left V 0 bases short and J 0 bases short, with 6 bases between. This CDR3 spans 14 amino acids.

This sequence joins TRBV12-5 and TRBJ2-1, with 11 nucleotides matching TRBD1. CDR3 length equals 15 residues. The junction had 8 bases not matched to a gene; V was cut back by 4 bases and J by 9 bases. The germline gives CDR1 LGHNT, CDR2 FRNRAP. This chain's CDR3 is CASGWHRDRGFEQFF. The CDR3 bases are TGTGCTAGTGGTTGGCACCGGGACAGGGGGTTTGAGCAGTTCTTC. Complete variable domain (other parts from reference TRBV12-5 and TRBJ2-1): DARVTQTPRHKVTEMGQEVTMRCQPILGHNTVFWYRQTMMQGLELLAYFRNRAPLDDSGMPKDRFSAEMPDATLATLKIQPSEPRDSAVYFCASGWHRDRGFEQFFGPGTRLTVL.

Regarding this clone: Additional DNA sequences in this sample encode the identical CDR3. V usage is TRBV25-1 and J usage is TRBJ2-3; no firm D call. V lost 5 bases and J lost 8, with 17 bases in between. The CDR3 extends over 14 amino acids. The germline gives CDR1 MGHDK, CDR2 SYGVNS. The CDR3 DNA follows: TGTGCCAGCAGTAAAATCCCCTCCTGGGGTACGCAGTATTTT. It yields the protein CASSKIPSWGTQYF.

The V and J genes are TRBV7-2 and TRBJ1-5; D not resolved. Deletions cut 3 bases from V and 9 bases from J, with 9 bases between. CDR3 length: 12 amino acids. The germline V gene encodes CDR1 SGHTA and CDR2 FQGNSA. The CDR3 bases are TGTGCCAGCAGCTTGAGTTGGGGGCCCCAGCATTTT. Translating it yields CASSLSWGPQHF.

This clone has only a few counts. V is TRBV6-5 and J is TRBJ1-6; D unresolved. Per the germline V gene, CDR1 is MNHEY and CDR2 is SVGAGI. Trimming stripped 3 bases from V and 9 bases from J, with 15 bases between. The CDR3 runs 15 residues. The CDR3 region has the DNA TGTGCCAGCAGTTATGAAAAGGGCGTGGGTTCACCCCTCCACTTT. Translation: CASSYEKGVGSPLHF.